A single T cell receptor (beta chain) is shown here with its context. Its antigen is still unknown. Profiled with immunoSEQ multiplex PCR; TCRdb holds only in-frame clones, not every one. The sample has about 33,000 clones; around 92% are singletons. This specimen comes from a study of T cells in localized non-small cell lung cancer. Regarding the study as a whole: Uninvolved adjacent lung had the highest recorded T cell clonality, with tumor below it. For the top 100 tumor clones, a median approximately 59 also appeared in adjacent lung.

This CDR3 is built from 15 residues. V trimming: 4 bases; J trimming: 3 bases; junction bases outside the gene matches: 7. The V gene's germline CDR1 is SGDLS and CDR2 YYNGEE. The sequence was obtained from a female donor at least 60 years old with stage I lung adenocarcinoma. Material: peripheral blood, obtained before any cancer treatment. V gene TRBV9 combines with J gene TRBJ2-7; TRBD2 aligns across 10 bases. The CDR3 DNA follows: TGTGCCAGCAGCACTCTAGCGGGGGTTAACTACGAGCAGTACTTC. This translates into CASSTLAGVNYEQYF.